These T cell receptor beta chains were read from a single sample in a study of identical twins. Via MiXCR, TCRdb re-called the 5' RACE reads, giving one row per CDR3 protein. The sample yields about 240,000 distinct CDR3 sequences, 6.5% to 9% seen once. This same sample was also part of a study on yellow fever vaccine responses in identical twins.

Sequenced sample: CD8+ T cells sorted from blood. The receptor set was obtained from a woman between 18 and 29 years old in good health. The CDR3 runs from the conserved cysteine through the conserved F or W. The order of the fields is J gene, CDR3 length, V gene, CDR3 protein.

j_gene: TRBJ2-1
len: 11
v_gene: TRBV29-1
CDR3aa: CSVVGGFEQFF

j_gene: TRBJ1-4
len: 15
v_gene: TRBV7-8
CDR3aa: CASSLGWNSDEKLFF

j_gene: TRBJ2-7
len: 15
v_gene: TRBV11-1
CDR3aa: CASSPIGPSSYEQYF

j_gene: TRBJ2-1
len: 15
v_gene: TRBV28
CDR3aa: CASSSIRGRYNEQFF

j_gene: TRBJ2-5
len: 17
v_gene: TRBV27
CDR3aa: CASSPSSGRRASETQYF

j_gene: TRBJ1-2
len: 15
v_gene: TRBV20-1
CDR3aa: CSARWFGTGDYGYTF

j_gene: TRBJ2-1
len: 15
v_gene: TRBV9
CDR3aa: CASSPWGGGTNEQFF

j_gene: TRBJ2-5
len: 13
v_gene: TRBV2
CDR3aa: CASFLQEQETQYF

j_gene: TRBJ1-5
len: 16
v_gene: TRBV6-5
CDR3aa: CASSQSPGRRNQPQHF

j_gene: TRBJ2-4
len: 12
v_gene: TRBV29-1
CDR3aa: CSVQGDKNIQYF

j_gene: TRBJ1-2
len: 13
v_gene: TRBV29-1
CDR3aa: CSVEDPGPGGYTF

j_gene: TRBJ2-7
len: 22
v_gene: TRBV15
CDR3aa: CATSQATPVPGQVYSNSYEQYF

j_gene: TRBJ2-5
len: 14
v_gene: TRBV24-1
CDR3aa: CATSDRVLPETQYF

j_gene: TRBJ2-5
len: 16
v_gene: TRBV5-1
CDR3aa: CASSQTSGRASETQYF

j_gene: TRBJ2-3
len: 12
v_gene: TRBV12-3/TRBV12-4
CDR3aa: CASKGVFDTQYF

j_gene: TRBJ2-2
len: 14
v_gene: TRBV9
CDR3aa: CASSVGGGTGELFF

j_gene: TRBJ2-1
len: 15
v_gene: TRBV7-8
CDR3aa: CASSPTRTGAGEQFF

j_gene: TRBJ2-1
len: 15
v_gene: TRBV7-8
CDR3aa: CASSHLLGLRDEQFF

j_gene: TRBJ2-5
len: 16
v_gene: TRBV4-1
CDR3aa: CASSQTKLGARETQYF

j_gene: TRBJ2-1
len: 16
v_gene: TRBV5-1
CDR3aa: CASSLLWDRGDNEQFF

j_gene: TRBJ2-7
len: 12
v_gene: TRBV6-6
CDR3aa: CASSVGVYEQYF

j_gene: TRBJ2-1
len: 9
v_gene: TRBV20-1
CDR3aa: CSAEKGAAF

j_gene: TRBJ2-1
len: 14
v_gene: TRBV12-3/TRBV12-4
CDR3aa: CASSLRLAGVEQFF

j_gene: TRBJ1-4
len: 15
v_gene: TRBV19
CDR3aa: CASSEGDSLNEKLFF

j_gene: TRBJ2-1
len: 16
v_gene: TRBV11-2
CDR3aa: CASSYTGTSGYNEQFF

j_gene: TRBJ2-3
len: 13
v_gene: TRBV12-5
CDR3aa: CASRLVDTDTQYF

j_gene: TRBJ2-1
len: 16
v_gene: TRBV7-9
CDR3aa: CASSPFAGGLGDEQFF

j_gene: TRBJ2-1
len: 15
v_gene: TRBV7-2
CDR3aa: CASSTHSGGYNEQFF

j_gene: TRBJ1-5
len: 14
v_gene: TRBV4-1
CDR3aa: CASSQDSQNQPQHF

j_gene: TRBJ2-3
len: 19
v_gene: TRBV12-3/TRBV12-4
CDR3aa: CASSLAPGLAGGPGDTQYF

j_gene: TRBJ2-4
len: 15
v_gene: TRBV20-1
CDR3aa: CSARDGQDAKNIQYF

j_gene: TRBJ2-1
len: 14
v_gene: TRBV12-5
CDR3aa: CASGPGTSIHEQFF

j_gene: TRBJ2-5
len: 13
v_gene: TRBV18
CDR3aa: CASSPPNQETQYF

j_gene: TRBJ2-2
len: 18
v_gene: TRBV12-3/TRBV12-4
CDR3aa: CASSVKGLLREDTGELFF

j_gene: TRBJ2-1
len: 18
v_gene: TRBV20-1
CDR3aa: CSAVTRDFSYGRLDEQFF

j_gene: TRBJ2-1
len: 12
v_gene: TRBV29-1
CDR3aa: CSVDPAVDEQFF

j_gene: TRBJ1-1
len: 14
v_gene: TRBV20-1
CDR3aa: CSASRIQTNTEAFF

j_gene: TRBJ2-1
len: 17
v_gene: TRBV6-2/TRBV6-3
CDR3aa: CASSPHIAGEHLDEQFF

j_gene: TRBJ1-1
len: 16
v_gene: TRBV7-3
CDR3aa: CASSTRFPGSSPKAFF

j_gene: TRBJ2-1
len: 17
v_gene: TRBV10-3
CDR3aa: CAISDGGAGGPYNEQFF

j_gene: TRBJ2-1
len: 13
v_gene: TRBV6-1
CDR3aa: CASKRAPYNEQFF

j_gene: TRBJ2-7
len: 13
v_gene: TRBV12-5
CDR3aa: CASGFEGPYEQYF